The 32 T cell receptor beta chains in this list originate from one sample, sequenced in a study of blood T cells in healthy people across ages (dated by TCRdb to between 2014 and 2017). Libraries were prepared through 5' RACE. Sequencing took place on an Illumina HiSeq 2500. A second 7 to 11 cycle PCR used a sample-barcoded 5' primer and a J-beta primer mix. TCRdb trimmed public reads at Q25 via fastp, called clones via MiXCR and kept in-frame beta chains. Rows matching on CDR3 protein sequence are summarized as one entry with the most common DNA and genes. The sample table lists hundreds of thousands of distinct CDR3 sequences, roughly 26% of them with a count of one. The top ten clones comprise around 15% of the sample. Sequences were obtained from blood. Receptors originate from a woman of 80 years or more in good health.

V usage is TRBV7-4 and J usage is TRBJ2-3, with a possible D match to TRBD2 (5 bases). CDR3 size: 15 residues. Trimming removed 4 bases at V and 0 bases at J, with 11 bases between. The germline V gene encodes CDR1 SGHVT and CDR2 SQSDAQ. CDR3 nucleotides: TGTGCCAGCAGCTCGTGCGGACTTAGCACAGATACGCAGTATTTT. Protein product: CASSSCGLSTDTQYF.

V and J are TRBV20-1 and TRBJ1-3; no firm D call. This CDR3 region has 14 residues. Trimming left V 0 bases short and J 6 bases short, with 12 bases between. Germline V gives CDR1 DFQATT, CDR2 SNEGSKA (reference sequence). CDR3 loop: CSARDSYVPNTIYF. CDR3 DNA sequence: TGCAGTGCTAGAGATAGTTACGTCCCAAACACCATATATTTT.

This clonotype was found many times. The chain links TRBV27 to TRBJ2-3, with a possible D match to TRBD2 (6 bases). The CDR3 totals 16 residues. V lost 0 bases to trimming and J lost 7 bases, with 17 bases between them. Germline loops: CDR1 MNHEY, CDR2 SMNVEV (reference sequence). The CDR3 region is CASSLSYRGTSHTQYF. The CDR3 DNA reads as TGTGCCAGCAGTTTATCGTACCGGGGGACCTCACATACGCAGTATTTT.

This clonotype was picked up many times. The genes are TRBV7-2 and TRBJ1-6, with D maybe TRBD1 (5 bases). Germline CDR1 and CDR2: SGHTA and FQGNSA. This CDR3 spans 16 amino acids. V lost 1 base and J lost 6, with 13 bases in between. The CDR3 loop reads CASSLVSGRVNSPLHF. CDR3 in DNA: TGTGCCAGCAGCTTAGTTAGTGGCAGGGTTAATTCACCCCTCCACTTT.

This clonotype was counted many times. The chain joins TRBV7-9 to TRBJ2-1; TRBD1 matches at 10 bases. The CDR3 sequence is 15 residues long. V dropped 6 bases and J dropped 5; count of bases not matched to a gene: 7. Germline CDR1 reads SEHNR; CDR2 reads FQNEAQ (reference sequence). In DNA form, the CDR3 reads TGTGCCAGCAGTCCCGGGACAGGGGCCCACAATGAGCAGTTCTTC. Translating gives CASSPGTGAHNEQFF.

The sample holds many counts of this clonotype. The rearrangement uses TRBV7-9 and TRBJ2-5; 7 bases are a match to TRBD1. CDR3 length: 15 amino acids. V trimming: 6 bases; J trimming: 1 base; junction bases outside the gene matches: 8. Germline values: CDR1 SEHNR, CDR2 FQNEAQ (reference sequence). CDR3 DNA: TGTGCCAGCAGTTACTCCTACAGGGGCCAAGAGACCCAGTACTTC. This sequence encodes CASSYSYRGQETQYF.

This clonotype was counted between two and nine times. This chain joins TRBV7-9 and TRBJ1-1, with 8 bases lining up with TRBD1. V was clipped by 4 bases and J by 5 bases; unmatched bases: 12. The germline gives CDR1 SEHNR, CDR2 FQNEAQ (reference sequence). The CDR3 is made up of 16 amino acids. For the CDR3, the DNA is TGTGCCAGCAGCTCTCCCCGGACAGGGCGGGGGACTGAAGCTTTCTTT. Its protein is CASSSPRTGRGTEAFF.

This clonotype has at least ten counts. The chain joins TRBV5-1 to TRBJ1-1; tentative D call: TRBD1 (5 bases). The CDR3 has 15 residues. The germline V and J ends were trimmed by 4 bases and 8 bases, with 21 bases remaining between them. Germline CDR1 SGHRS, CDR2 YFSETQ. CDR3 protein: CASSPETQGPQEAFF. CDR3 bases: TGCGCCAGCAGCCCCGAGACCCAGGGACCCCAGGAAGCTTTCTTT.

This clonotype was recorded many times. A read error is possible here, since a much larger clone lies one base away. This chain uses TRBV20-1 with TRBJ2-7; possible D gene TRBD2, 5 bases. The CDR3 has 12 residues. CDR1 is DFQATT and CDR2 is SNEGSKA in the germline V gene (reference sequence). The CDR3 loop is CRARDKNPRGYF. In nucleotides, the CDR3 is TGCAGGGCTAGAGATAAGAACCCCCGGGGGTACTTC.

This clonotype came up many times. The chain combines TRBV7-2 with TRBJ1-5; no firm D call. Germline CDR1 SGHTA, CDR2 FQGNSA. V lost 6 bases to trimming and J lost 6 bases, with 15 bases between them. This CDR3 spans 14 amino acids. The CDR3 is CASRSQWESQPQHF. In nucleotides, the CDR3 is TGTGCCAGCAGATCTCAATGGGAAAGTCAGCCCCAGCATTTT.

The rearrangement joins TRBV7-2 to TRBJ1-1, with 7 nucleotides matching TRBD1. Germline V CDR1 and CDR2: SGHTA, FQGNSA. The trim removed 3 bases at V and 9 bases at J, leaving 4 bases unmatched. The length of the CDR3 is 12 residues. The chain's CDR3 is CASSLTGSQAFF. The CDR3 region has the DNA TGTGCCAGCAGCTTGACAGGGTCCCAAGCTTTCTTT.

Turning to this clonotype: It may be a read error: a sequence one base away is much more abundant. V usage is TRBV5-5 and J usage is TRBJ1-2; no reliable D call. Looked up from germline, CDR1 is SGHKS and CDR2 is YYEKEE (reference sequence). The CDR3 spans 15 residues. Here the CDR3 reads CTSSSSPALNYGYTF. CDR3 nucleotides: TGTACCAGCAGCTCCTCTCCGGCCTTAAACTATGGCTACACCTTC.

Many counts were recorded for this clonotype. This rearrangement joins TRBV9 to TRBJ2-5; perhaps TRBD1 as D (6 bases). Per the germline V gene, CDR1 is SGDLS and CDR2 is YYNGEE. V lost 0 bases to trimming and J lost 0 bases, with 6 bases between them. The CDR3 runs to 14 residues. In DNA form, the CDR3 reads TGTGCCAGCAGCGTAGGGGGGCACCAAGAGACCCAGTACTTC. Translating it yields CASSVGGHQETQYF.

This clonotype was recorded at least ten times. The chain couples TRBV7-2 to TRBJ2-6; D might be TRBD1 or TRBD2, each matching 5 bases. Germline-derived CDR1 and CDR2 are SGHTA and FQGNSA. The V end was cut by 0 bases, the J end by 2 bases, with 8 bases between. CDR3 length: 16 residues. The chain's CDR3 is CASSLARGAGANVLTF. CDR3 DNA sequence: TGTGCCAGCAGCTTAGCGAGGGGAGCTGGGGCCAACGTCCTGACTTTC.

Ten or more counts support this clonotype. The chain combines TRBV10-3 with TRBJ2-7, with TRBD2 as a possible D gene (6 bases). CDR3 length equals 13 residues. CDR1 and CDR2 from the germline V gene are ENHRY and SYGVKD. Between the trimmed V and J ends, which lost 10 bases and 3 bases, there was a span of 16 bases. CDR3 loop: CATRSGGFYEQYF. Written as DNA, the CDR3 is TGTGCCACCCGAAGCGGAGGGTTCTACGAGCAGTACTTC.

This clonotype has ten or more counts. This sequence joins TRBV2 and TRBJ2-7; TRBD2 agrees at 14 bases. Germline lookup yields CDR1 SNHLY and CDR2 FYNNEI. The CDR3 consists of 15 residues. V lost 6 bases, J lost 7 bases, and 8 bases stayed unmatched. The CDR3 loop reads CASSPAGTSGGEQYF. CDR3 DNA sequence: TGTGCCAGCAGCCCCGCCGGGACTAGCGGGGGTGAGCAGTACTTC.

This chain links TRBV20-1 with TRBJ1-6, with 9 bases lining up with TRBD1. CDR1 and CDR2 (germline): DFQATT, SNEGSKA (reference sequence). V was pared by 6 bases and J by 5 bases, with 17 bases of the junction left unmatched. The CDR3 length is 18 residues. CDR3: CSAKSSMDRGGHNSPLHF. The CDR3 DNA reads as TGCAGTGCCAAATCGAGTATGGACAGGGGCGGCCATAATTCACCCCTCCACTTT.

This clonotype was counted ten times or more. The J gene is TRBJ2-5, the V gene TRBV28, with 13 bases that match TRBD2. The ends lost 6 bases at V and 1 base at J; junction bases unmatched: 5. CDR1 is MDHEN and CDR2 is SYDVKM in the germline V gene. The CDR3 totals 16 residues. The chain's CDR3 is CASSLRTSGGQETQYF. The CDR3 DNA reads as TGTGCCAGCAGCCTCCGGACTAGCGGGGGCCAAGAGACCCAGTACTTC.

In its sample, this clonotype was seen many times. V gene TRBV18 combines with J gene TRBJ2-1; 7 nucleotides align to TRBD2. The germline V gene has CDR1 KGHSH and CDR2 LQKENI. The V gene end was trimmed by 2 bases and the J gene end by 4 bases; junction bases not matched to a gene: 5. The CDR3 sequence is 15 residues long. The CDR3 region is CASSPKGGGYNEQFF. CDR3 nucleotide sequence: TGTGCCAGCTCACCAAAAGGCGGGGGTTACAATGAGCAGTTCTTC.

This clonotype was observed at least ten times. The rearrangement joins TRBV7-9 to TRBJ2-3; D is unclear. V lost 8 bases and J 5 bases, leaving 14 bases between the germline ends. The germline V gene encodes CDR1 SEHNR and CDR2 FQNEAQ (reference sequence). The CDR3 covers 13 residues. Here the CDR3 reads CASVGGLGDTQYF. CDR3 bases: TGTGCCAGCGTTGGCGGATTAGGAGATACGCAGTATTTT.

The chain combines TRBV6-2 or TRBV6-3 with TRBJ2-3, with 15 bases matching TRBD2. CDR3 length: 17 amino acids. Germline V gene sequence: CDR1 MNHEY, CDR2 SVGEGT. Unmatched junction bases numbered 6, after V lost 5 bases and J lost 3 bases. The CDR3 region is CASSRTSGGATTDTQYF. CDR3 DNA: TGTGCCAGCAGTAGGACTAGCGGGGGGGCCACAACAGATACGCAGTATTTT.

This clonotype was detected ten times or more. The chain links TRBV18 to TRBJ2-7; D unclear. This CDR3 has 12 residues. The germline gives CDR1 KGHSH, CDR2 LQKENI. The germline V and J ends were trimmed by 2 bases and 4 bases, with 6 bases remaining between them. The CDR3, as DNA: TGTGCCAGCTCACCAAACGGATACGAGCAGTACTTC. This encodes CASSPNGYEQYF.

This chain connects TRBV6-2 or TRBV6-3 to TRBJ1-2, with 7 bases fitting TRBD1. Germline trimming cut 6 bases from V and 4 bases from J; bases unmatched to any gene: 11. Germline V gene sequence: CDR1 MNHEY, CDR2 SVGEGT. CDR3 length: 15 amino acids. CDR3 bases: TGTGCCAGCAGCTCAGGGACAGTCGAGTTCTATGGCTACACCTTC. Amino acid sequence: CASSSGTVEFYGYTF.

This clonotype was counted ten times or more. The chain employs TRBV20-1 and TRBJ2-3; 10 positions agree with TRBD1. The CDR3 loop spans 15 amino acids. Germline trimming cut 6 bases from V and 1 base from J; bases unmatched to any gene: 7. Germline V gene sequence: CDR1 DFQATT, CDR2 SNEGSKA (reference sequence). In DNA, the CDR3 is TGCAGTGCGCAAACCGGGACAGGGGGCACAGATACGCAGTATTTT. This translates into CSAQTGTGGTDTQYF.

This clonotype was counted between two and nine times. This chain connects TRBV7-9 to TRBJ2-2, with a tentative D call TRBD1 (5 bases). The V gene lost 5 bases and the J gene lost 1 base, with 14 bases spanning the gap. CDR3 length: 16 amino acids. CDR1 SEHNR and CDR2 FQNEAQ come from the germline V gene (reference sequence). The CDR3 is CASSPFAQGNTGELFF. Written as DNA, the CDR3 is TGTGCCAGCAGCCCATTTGCCCAGGGGAACACCGGGGAGCTGTTTTTT.

The CDR3 here is CASSFRQDLDEAFF. The CDR3 nucleotides are TGTGCCAGCAGTTTTAGGCAGGACCTGGATGAAGCTTTCTTT. The J gene is TRBJ1-1, the V gene TRBV12-3 or TRBV12-4; D gene unclear. The CDR3 totals 14 residues. Trimming cost V 3 bases and J 7 bases, with 15 bases left between them.

This clonotype was counted many times. The chain carries TRBV5-5 and TRBJ1-5; D perhaps matches TRBD1 (5 bases). Trimming stripped 5 bases from V and 0 bases from J, with 12 bases between. The CDR3 covers 15 residues. Looked up from germline, CDR1 is SGHKS and CDR2 is YYEKEE (reference sequence). For the CDR3, the DNA is TGTGCCAGCAGTTCGTCGACAGATAGCAATCAGCCCCAGCATTTT. This sequence encodes CASSSSTDSNQPQHF.

This clonotype was seen more than once but under ten times. Being one base from a much bigger clone, this may be a read error. The V gene is TRBV29-1, the J gene TRBJ2-5; 8 bases are a match to TRBD2. The CDR3 extends over 15 amino acids. The germline V gene has CDR1 SQVTM and CDR2 ANQGSEA. Trimming removed 6 bases from V and 11 bases from J; junction bases left unmatched: 20. The CDR3 nucleotides read TGCAGCGTGGTGCGGGTCGGGAGGGGTACCAATGAGCAGTACTTC. Translation: CSVVRVGRGTNEQYF.

This rearrangement joins TRBV28 to TRBJ2-5; TRBD1 aligns across 8 bases. The J call may be faulty, since TRBJ2-4 better matches the DNA end. Per the germline V gene, CDR1 is MDHEN and CDR2 is SYDVKM. This CDR3 contains 14 residues. CDR3 in amino acids: CASRNRQGRAIQYF. The DNA of the CDR3 is TGTGCCAGCCGAAACCGACAGGGGAGAGCCATTCAGTACTTC.

A remark on this clonotype: This could be a read error, since a much larger clone is one nucleotide away. The chain employs TRBV7-8 and TRBJ2-1, with D maybe TRBD2 (5 bases). The germline CDR1 and CDR2 sequences are SGHVS and FQNEAQ. CDR3 length equals 15 residues. Trimming pared 1 base from V and 9 bases from J, leaving 16 bases between. CDR3 loop: CASSLGRGFRSEQFF. The CDR3 nucleotides are TGTGCCAGCAGCTTAGGACGAGGGTTTAGGAGTGAGCAGTTCTTC.

The sample holds a few counts of this clonotype. The gene calls are TRBV6-2 or TRBV6-3 and TRBJ1-5, with a possible D match to TRBD1 (5 bases). CDR1 and CDR2 from the germline V gene are MNHEY and SVGEGT. CDR3 size: 13 residues. Trimming stripped 3 bases from V and 5 bases from J, with 8 bases between. CDR3 nucleotides: TGTGCCAGCAGTTATTGGGGGGATCAGCCCCAGCATTTT. This encodes CASSYWGDQPQHF.

Regarding this clonotype: A read error may be the cause here, since a much bigger clone is one base away. The rearrangement joins TRBV6-2 or TRBV6-3 to TRBJ1-5; 9 bases fit TRBD1. Germline CDR1 is MNHEY and CDR2 is SVGEGT. CDR3 length: 15 amino acids. This CDR3 reads CAGRGTGNGNQPQHF. In DNA form, the CDR3 reads TGTGCCGGCAGGGGGACAGGGAATGGCAATCAGCCCCAGCATTTT.